The 5 T cell receptor beta chains given below trace back to one sample, sequenced in a study of blood T cell repertoires in COVID-19. Generated by immunoSEQ multiplex PCR, the TCRdb table keeps only in-frame clones and is missing some. The repertoire holds about 77,000 clones, with about 92% as singletons. Sequencing was carried out using peripheral blood. The source of these receptors is a woman older than 75 with active or convalescent COVID-19.

The rearrangement joins TRBV12-3 or TRBV12-4 to TRBJ1-2; D possibly corresponds to TRBD1 (5 bases). The CDR3 has 13 residues. V was trimmed by 3 bases and J by 6 bases, leaving 11 bases between them. This CDR3 is CASSFGTRDGYTF. The CDR3 DNA follows: TGTGCCAGCAGTTTTGGTACCAGGGATGGCTACACCTTC.

The chain combines TRBV5-1 with TRBJ2-2, with TRBD2 as a possible D gene (6 bases). Germline assignment: CDR1 SGHRS and CDR2 YFSETQ. Trimming removed 4 bases at V and 3 bases at J, with 13 bases between. This CDR3 region has 15 residues. The CDR3 DNA reads TGCGCCAGCAGCCCAACGACGGGGGACACCGGGGAGCTGTTTTTT. It encodes CASSPTTGDTGELFF.

The chain couples TRBV6-5 to TRBJ2-1, with 9 bases aligning to TRBD1. CDR3 length: 14 residues. The trim removed 4 bases at V and 5 bases at J, leaving 3 bases unmatched. The germline gives CDR1 MNHEY, CDR2 SVGAGI. CDR3 DNA: TGTGCCAGCAGTTCGGACAGGGGACACAATGAGCAGTTCTTC. Protein sequence: CASSSDRGHNEQFF.

The V gene is TRBV4-1, the J gene TRBJ1-2, with D unclear. The ends were cut back, 1 base at V and 1 base at J, with 10 bases in the middle. The CDR3 covers 15 residues. Germline V gene sequence: CDR1 MGHRA, CDR2 YSYEKL. The CDR3 bases are TGCGCCAGCAGCCAAGGCCCAGGCTTTAACTATGGCTACACCTTC. Its translation is CASSQGPGFNYGYTF.

This chain joins TRBV6-2 or TRBV6-3 and TRBJ1-6; D not certain. Looked up from germline, CDR1 is MNHEY and CDR2 is SVGEGT. The CDR3 loop spans 15 amino acids. Trimming took 4 bases from V and 9 from J, leaving 16 bases between them. The CDR3 is CASSFGRDLTSPLHF. The CDR3 DNA reads as TGTGCCAGCAGTTTCGGGAGGGATCTCACTTCACCCCTCCACTTT.